These 14 T cell receptor beta chains came from one sample sequenced in a study of blood T cell repertoires in COVID-19. Data came from immunoSEQ multiplex PCR; TCRdb stores just in-frame clones and leaves some out. The sample shows 75,000 to 85,000 clones, around 82% of them seen only once. The source material was peripheral blood. Source of these receptors: a human donor in a cohort sampled during active COVID-19.

The chain recombines TRBV10-3 with TRBJ2-5; TRBD2 aligns across 8 bases. After removal of 0 bases from V and 4 bases from J, the junction contained 1 base not matched to a gene. The CDR3 consists of 14 residues. Germline V gene lookup returns CDR1 ENHRY and CDR2 SYGVKD. As DNA, the CDR3 is TGTGCCATCAGTGAGTCCACTAGCGGAGAGACCCAGTACTTC. Its protein is CAISESTSGETQYF.

The CDR3 here is CASSRTGEANYGYTF. CDR3 nucleotides: TGTGCCAGCAGCAGGACAGGGGAAGCTAACTATGGCTACACCTTC. This sequence joins TRBV9 and TRBJ1-2; 9 positions match TRBD1. The CDR3 runs 15 residues. With V trimmed by 4 bases and J by 0 bases, 4 bases remained unmatched. CDR1 SGDLS and CDR2 YYNGEE come from the germline V gene.

The rearrangement links TRBV2 to TRBJ1-2; 7 bases match TRBD1. This CDR3 comprises 14 residues. The ends lost 6 bases at V and 5 bases at J; junction bases unmatched: 9. Looked up from germline, CDR1 is SNHLY and CDR2 is FYNNEI. The CDR3, as DNA: TGTGCCAGCAGGAAGACAGGGAACGAGTATGGCTACACCTTC. Its protein product is CASRKTGNEYGYTF.

The chain couples TRBV28 to TRBJ1-2; D is unclear. The germline V gene has CDR1 MDHEN and CDR2 SYDVKM. This CDR3 region has 11 residues. Trimming took 8 bases from V and 6 from J, leaving 10 bases between them. The CDR3 loop reads CASVGLDGYTF. CDR3 bases: TGTGCCAGCGTCGGTCTCGATGGCTACACCTTC.

This chain connects TRBV7-3 to TRBJ1-1; D possibly corresponds to TRBD1 (5 bases). There are 13 residues in the CDR3. The germline V gene encodes CDR1 SGHTA and CDR2 FQGTGA. V was shortened by 5 bases and J by 4 bases, with 11 bases between the two germline ends. CDR3 protein: CASSPLRGTEAFF. The CDR3, as DNA: TGTGCCAGCAGCCCATTAAGGGGCACTGAAGCTTTCTTT.

The V call is TRBV19, the J call TRBJ1-2; D is undetermined. The CDR3 runs to 14 residues. The germline V gene encodes CDR1 LNHDA and CDR2 SQIVND (reference sequence). The V and J ends lost 1 base and 4 bases respectively, with 10 bases between them. Here the CDR3 reads CASSIGKGSYGYTF. DNA of the CDR3: TGTGCCAGTAGTATAGGCAAAGGGAGCTATGGCTACACCTTC.

CDR3 in DNA: TGTGCCAGCAGCGGGGGGACTAGCGTTCCCAATGAGCAGTTCTTC. Amino acid sequence: CASSGGTSVPNEQFF. V gene TRBV5-4 combines with J gene TRBJ2-1; TRBD2 matches 10 bases. Trimming at V came to 4 bases and at J to 6 bases, leaving 7 bases not matched to a gene. CDR1 and CDR2 (germline): SGHNT, YYREEE (reference sequence). The CDR3 loop spans 15 amino acids.

J is TRBJ2-7 and V is TRBV12-5; 10 bases line up with TRBD1. The V and J ends lost 2 bases and 7 bases, in that order; junction bases with no gene match: 11. The CDR3 has 16 amino acids. Germline lookup yields CDR1 LGHNT and CDR2 FRNRAP. The CDR3 coding sequence is TGTGCTAGTGGTTTGCTCCGGGACAGGGGATCAGGAGAGCAGTACTTC. Its translation: CASGLLRDRGSGEQYF.

V gene TRBV21-1 combines with J gene TRBJ2-5; the tabulated D call, TRBD1, remains unverified against the DNA. TRBV21-1 counts as a pseudogene. CDR3 length equals 15 residues. CDR3 sequence: CASTRFDRGEETQYF. The CDR3 region has the DNA TGTGCCAGCACCCGATTTGACAGGGGGGAAGAGACCCAGTACTTC.

A note on this clone: This sample includes further DNA sequences coding for the same CDR3. This chain links TRBV6-1 with TRBJ1-5, with no clear D. The CDR3 loop spans 16 amino acids. Germline V CDR1 and CDR2: MNHNS, SASEGT. V lost 4 bases to trimming and J lost 2 bases, with 15 bases between them. The CDR3 DNA follows: TGTGCCAGCAGTGTGCGGGTCCAAGCGGGCAATCAGCCCCAGCATTTT. Protein product: CASSVRVQAGNQPQHF.

The rearrangement links TRBV29-1 to TRBJ2-7; 8 nucleotides line up with TRBD1. The CDR3 loop spans 16 amino acids. With V trimmed by 0 bases and J by 0 bases, 7 bases remained unmatched. CDR1 and CDR2 (germline): SQVTM, ANQGSEA. The DNA for the CDR3 is TGCAGCGTTGAAGATATCCGACAGGGGAGCTCCTACGAGCAGTACTTC. Protein sequence: CSVEDIRQGSSYEQYF.

The rearrangement links TRBV5-8 to TRBJ1-2; D is unresolved. The V end lost 0 bases, the J end lost 14 bases, and 8 bases lay between the germline ends. The CDR3 runs 10 residues. Germline lookup yields CDR1 SGHTS and CDR2 YDEGEE. CDR3 amino acids: CASSLAGSTF. CDR3 DNA sequence: TGTGCCAGCAGCTTGGCCGGGAGTACCTTC.

The V gene is TRBV18, the J gene TRBJ1-6; D remains unclear. CDR3 size: 15 residues. V lost 4 bases, J lost 6 bases, and 13 bases lay in between. In germline, CDR1 is KGHSH, CDR2 LQKENI. The CDR3: CASSLLEVTNSPLHF. The CDR3 nucleotides are TGTGCCAGCTCACTACTCGAGGTGACTAATTCACCCCTCCACTTT.

The chain carries TRBV7-2 and TRBJ1-2; possibly TRBD1 for D (6 bases). CDR1 and CDR2 from the germline V gene are SGHTA and FQGNSA. This CDR3 is built from 13 residues. V lost 5 bases and J lost 2, with 9 bases in between. The CDR3 sequence is CASSPGQNYGYTF. CDR3 nucleotides: TGTGCCAGCAGCCCCGGACAGAACTATGGCTACACCTTC.